This TCR beta chain was obtained from a study of shared T cell receptors in the human thymus. Sequencing used immunoSEQ multiplex PCR; TCRdb keeps in-frame clones, though not all of them. The sample records 700,000 or so clones, approximately 83% being singletons. After removal of 6 bases from V and 7 bases from J, the junction contained 8 bases not matched to a gene. Germline lookup yields CDR1 SEHNR and CDR2 FQNEAQ (reference sequence). The CDR3 has 13 amino acids. This clone has just a few counts. These data were also filed under a second study, of human thymus T cells. From that second work: The source of the thymus tissue was resections taken during corrective heart surgery. Among thymic and blood repertoires, usage of V and J genes appeared biased. Related research described thymic repertoires that were highly overlapping among unrelated individuals.

This sequence joins TRBV7-9 and TRBJ1-2; 7 positions agree with TRBD1. The material sequenced was thymocytes. This clonotype originated in a girl under three years old with a congenital heart defect. The CDR3 here is CASRGRGVGGYTF. The CDR3, as DNA: TGTGCCAGCAGGGGCAGGGGGGTCGGTGGCTACACCTTC.